These T cell receptor beta chains were read from a single sample in a study of blood T cell repertoires in COVID-19. Some clones are missing from TCRdb's copy, which holds only in-frame ones; the method was immunoSEQ multiplex PCR. The table lists roughly 240,000 clones, around four fifths of them singletons. The sequencing input was peripheral blood. These receptors were obtained from a man aged 60 to 75 who had recovered from COVID-19. The CDR3 runs from the conserved cysteine through the conserved F or W. Fields, in order: D gene, clone size, V gene, J gene, CDR3 DNA, CDR3 protein. A D gene is named only where the DNA matches it firmly. Clone sizes are given selectively: once, few, many, or a class where the clone is expanded.

NA	NA	TRBV5-1	TRBJ2-3	TGCGCCAGCAGCTTGGCGCGGAGAAATGATACGCAGTATTTT	CASSLARRNDTQYF
NA	once	TRBV6-5	TRBJ2-7	TGTGCCAGCACAGAGGCCCCACGCGAGCAGTACTTC	CASTEAPREQYF
NA	NA	TRBV6-5	TRBJ2-5	TGTGCCAGCAGTTACTCGTTCCTAGCGTCAGGAGAGACCCAGTACTTC	CASSYSFLASGETQYF
NA	NA	TRBV9	TRBJ2-1	TGTGCCAGCAGCGTAGATGTCCCTTTCCCCTACAATGAGCAGTTCTTC	CASSVDVPFPYNEQFF
TRBD1	NA	TRBV29-1	TRBJ2-5	TGCAGCGTTGATTTGTCGGGACAGGGGAAAGAGACCCAGTACTTC	CSVDLSGQGKETQYF
TRBD1	NA	TRBV10-2	TRBJ1-1	TGCGCCAGCAGAACCACTAGGGACAGGGGGACGAACACTGAAGCTTTCTTT	CASRTTRDRGTNTEAFF
TRBD1	NA	TRBV25-1	TRBJ2-1	TGTGCCAGCAGTGGGGGACAGGCCTACAATGAGCAGTTCTTC	CASSGGQAYNEQFF
TRBD1	once	TRBV12-3/TRBV12-4	TRBJ1-2	TGTGCCAGCAGTCCCCGGACAGGGGTTGGCTACACCTTC	CASSPRTGVGYTF
TRBD1	NA	TRBV5-6	TRBJ2-1	TGTGCCAGCAGCTCGATCGGACAGGGGAGCAATGAGCAGTTCTTC	CASSSIGQGSNEQFF
NA	NA	TRBV4-1	TRBJ2-7	TGCGCCAGCAGGGGCATCGGGACGGCGGGGGAGCAGTACTTC	CASRGIGTAGEQYF
NA	once	TRBV21-1	TRBJ1-2	TGTGCCAGCAGCAACGGTACAGGGGAGTTGGATGGCTACACCTTC	CASSNGTGELDGYTF
TRBD2	NA	TRBV13	TRBJ2-2	TGTGCCAGCAGCTTAGCGGGAGGTAACACCGGGGAGCTGTTTTTT	CASSLAGGNTGELFF
TRBD2	once	TRBV12-3/TRBV12-4	TRBJ2-7	TGTGCCAGCAGTTTTCGCGGGAGCTACGAGCAGTACTTC	CASSFRGSYEQYF
NA	few	TRBV10-3	TRBJ2-5	TGTGCCATCAGTGAGTCAACTCGTCAAGGCGGGGCCCAGTACTTC	CAISESTRQGGAQYF
TRBD2	NA	TRBV5-1	TRBJ2-7	TGCGCCAGCAGCTCCCCTGAACCGCTAGCGGGAGGCGAGCAGTACTTC	CASSSPEPLAGGEQYF
TRBD1	NA	TRBV11-1	TRBJ1-6	TGTGCCAGCAGCACGGACAGGGCCGCCCTCCACTTT	CASSTDRAALHF
TRBD2	NA	TRBV2	TRBJ2-2	TGTGCCAGCAGTGAAATCGGGACTAGCGGGGCGAACACCGGGGAGCTGTTTTTT	CASSEIGTSGANTGELFF